Listed below are T cell receptor beta chains from one sample, sequenced in a study of blood T cell repertoires in COVID-19. The table came from immunoSEQ multiplex PCR; TCRdb's copy has only in-frame clones and leaves some out. Counted here are 80,000 to 100,000 clones, around 90% occurring once; the ten biggest clones make up about 1.8%. The material sequenced was peripheral blood. Receptors were obtained from a human donor with active COVID-19. The donor label of this sample is uncertain. CDR3s include the opening cysteine and the closing phenylalanine or tryptophan. Fields, in order: J gene, D gene, clone size, V gene, CDR3 protein, CDR3 DNA. The D gene is left open where the match is weak. Where a row states a size, it is once, few, many or the class of an expanded clone; other rows omit it.

>TRBJ2-1|TRBD2|.|TRBV2
CASSEASSGGAREQFF
TGTGCCAGCAGTGAAGCGTCTAGCGGGGGGGCTAGGGAGCAGTTCTTC
>TRBJ1-4|TRBD1|.|TRBV6-2/TRBV6-3
CASSFRGRVEKLFF
TGTGCCAGCAGTTTCAGGGGGCGAGTTGAAAAACTGTTTTTT
>TRBJ1-5|.|.|TRBV12-3/TRBV12-4
CASSLSGNQPQHF
TGTGCCAGCAGTTTATCCGGGAATCAGCCCCAGCATTTT
>TRBJ1-6|TRBD1|.|TRBV9
CASSTGQSSYNSPLHF
TGTGCCAGCAGCACGGGACAGAGCTCCTATAATTCACCCCTCCACTTT
>TRBJ2-1|TRBD2|once|TRBV19
CASSMTSGGGSYNEQFF
TGTGCCAGTAGTATGACGAGCGGGGGGGGATCCTACAATGAGCAGTTCTTC
>TRBJ2-3|TRBD2|.|TRBV5-1
CASSHRTAGERTDTQYF
TGCGCCAGCAGCCACAGGACGGCGGGGGAGCGCACAGATACGCAGTATTTT
>TRBJ2-6|.|.|TRBV3-1/TRBV3-2
CASSQDIRTPLSGANVLTF
TGTGCCAGCAGCCAAGATATAAGAACTCCCCTCTCTGGGGCCAACGTCCTGACTTTC
>TRBJ2-7|.|.|TRBV7-8
CASSLGLESFYEQYF
TGTGCCAGCAGCTTAGGACTAGAGAGTTTCTACGAGCAGTACTTC
>TRBJ2-7|.|.|TRBV7-8
CASSPHGWNREQYF
TGTGCCAGCAGCCCCCACGGGTGGAATAGGGAGCAGTACTTC
>TRBJ2-5|.|.|TRBV5-4
CASTSRGGAETQYF
TGTGCCAGCACCTCAAGGGGGGGGGCCGAGACCCAGTACTTC
>TRBJ2-3|.|.|TRBV7-8
CASRLDSADTQYF
TGTGCCAGCAGATTGGACAGTGCAGATACGCAGTATTTT
>TRBJ1-2|.|.|TRBV4-1
CASSRPGELGYTF
TGCGCCAGCAGCCGACCGGGGGAGTTAGGCTACACCTTC
>TRBJ2-3|TRBD2|.|TRBV5-4
CASSPGGTSGGHTDTQYF
TGTGCCAGCAGCCCGGGCGGGACTAGCGGGGGGCACACAGATACGCAGTATTTT
>TRBJ2-1|TRBD1|once|TRBV5-1
CASSDRVDEQFF
TGCGCCAGCAGCGACAGGGTGGATGAGCAGTTCTTC
>TRBJ2-1|TRBD1|.|TRBV7-2
CASSLQGQGYNEQFF
TGTGCCAGCAGCTTACAGGGACAGGGGTACAATGAGCAGTTCTTC
>TRBJ1-4|.|few|TRBV18
CATRLATNEKLFF
TGTGCCACCCGACTCGCAACTAATGAAAAACTGTTTTTT
>TRBJ1-1|.|.|TRBV3-1/TRBV3-2
CASSPRHPSEAFF
TGTGCCAGCAGCCCCCGACACCCATCTGAAGCTTTCTTT
>TRBJ2-7|.|.|TRBV11-2
CASSPYGTYSYEQYF
TGTGCCAGCAGCCCTTATGGGACTTACTCCTACGAGCAGTACTTC
>TRBJ2-7|.|.|TRBV6-5
CASSYSRLAIYEQYF
TGTGCCAGCAGTTACTCGAGGCTAGCTATCTACGAGCAGTACTTC
>TRBJ1-3|.|.|TRBV4-3
CASSQDGRVSGNTIYF
TGCGCCAGCAGCCAAGATGGCAGGGTCTCTGGAAACACCATATATTTT
>TRBJ2-7|TRBD1|.|TRBV11-2
CASSLEQGAYEQYF
TGTGCCAGCAGCTTAGAGCAGGGGGCGTACGAGCAGTACTTC
>TRBJ2-3|TRBD1|.|TRBV7-2
CASSIRTGRTDTQYF
TGTGCCAGCAGCATAAGGACAGGGAGGACAGATACGCAGTATTTT
>TRBJ1-2|.|.|TRBV9
CASSRTLSYGYTF
TGTGCCAGCAGTCGGACACTCTCATATGGCTACACCTTC
>TRBJ1-4|TRBD1|.|TRBV7-8
CASSLGDRVWFF
TGTGCCAGCAGCTTAGGGGACAGGGTATGGTTTTTT
>TRBJ1-1|TRBD1|.|TRBV5-6
CASSYGQGDTEAFF
TGTGCCAGCAGCTATGGACAGGGAGACACTGAAGCTTTCTTT
>TRBJ2-3|TRBD2|.|TRBV2
CASSSGTSGGALEDTQYF
TGTGCCAGCAGTTCCGGGACTAGCGGGGGGGCCTTAGAAGATACGCAGTATTTT
>TRBJ2-3|.|.|TRBV2
CAGQEPFTDTQYF
TGTGCCGGACAAGAGCCCTTCACAGATACGCAGTATTTT
>TRBJ2-1|.|.|TRBV5-1
CASSSAGQSRYNEQFF
TGCGCCAGCAGCTCAGCCGGACAGAGTAGGTACAATGAGCAGTTCTTC
>TRBJ1-6|.|.|TRBV7-2
CASSARGGGDSPLHF
TGTGCCAGCAGCGCCCGAGGGGGGGGAGATTCACCCCTCCACTTT
>TRBJ1-3|.|.|TRBV13
CASSKGHGNTIYF
TGTGCCAGCAGCAAGGGACACGGAAACACCATATATTTT
>TRBJ2-1|.|once|TRBV5-1
CASSTPSLSNEQFF
TGCGCCAGCAGCACGCCCTCGTTGAGCAATGAGCAGTTCTTC
>TRBJ2-7|TRBD2|.|TRBV7-8
CASSLPGGTLAGGTYEQYF
TGTGCCAGCAGCTTACCGGGTGGGACCCTAGCGGGGGGCACCTACGAGCAGTACTTC
>TRBJ2-2|.|.|TRBV9
CASSVGSGIGTGELFF
TGTGCCAGCAGCGTAGGTTCGGGGATCGGCACCGGGGAGCTGTTTTTT
>TRBJ2-7|TRBD1|.|TRBV7-8
CASSPGVGGINEQYF
TGTGCCAGCAGCCCCGGAGTAGGGGGCATAAACGAGCAGTACTTC
>TRBJ2-1|.|.|TRBV11-2
CASSLAGFEQFF
TGTGCCAGCAGCTTAGCCGGGTTTGAGCAGTTCTTC
>TRBJ2-7|.|.|TRBV6-6
CASKDTGTYEQYF
TGTGCCAGCAAGGACACAGGGACCTACGAGCAGTACTTC
>TRBJ2-5|TRBD2|.|TRBV7-2
CASSSPTSGGVGTQYF
TGTGCCAGCAGCTCCCCGACTAGCGGGGGGGTGGGGACCCAGTACTTC
>TRBJ2-3|TRBD1|.|TRBV28
CASSPDRVFGTDTQYF
TGTGCCAGCAGCCCCGACAGGGTGTTTGGGACAGATACGCAGTATTTT
>TRBJ2-7|.|.|TRBV11-2
CASSPGSQQYF
TGTGCCAGCAGCCCAGGGTCTCAGCAGTACTTC
>TRBJ1-6|.|.|TRBV6-5
CASRKLRQLNSPLHF
TGTGCCAGCAGGAAACTTCGACAGCTTAATTCACCCCTCCACTTT
>TRBJ2-5|TRBD2|once|TRBV7-2
CASSPGLAGRETQYF
TGTGCCAGCAGCCCGGGACTAGCGGGCCGGGAGACCCAGTACTTC
>TRBJ2-1|.|.|TRBV7-8
CASSRAPGGQGEQFF
TGTGCCAGCAGCCGAGCCCCGGGGGGCCAAGGTGAGCAGTTCTTC
>TRBJ2-7|.|.|TRBV6-5
CASTRAGTYEQYF
TGTGCCAGCACCCGAGCAGGGACCTACGAGCAGTACTTC
>TRBJ2-5|TRBD2|.|TRBV5-1
CASSFGDGGAQETQYF
TGCGCCAGCAGCTTTGGGGACGGGGGGGCCCAAGAGACCCAGTACTTC
>TRBJ2-5|TRBD2|.|TRBV24-1
CATSPAGGPKETQYF
TGTGCCACCAGTCCAGCGGGGGGGCCTAAGGAGACCCAGTACTTC
>TRBJ2-2|TRBD2|once|TRBV7-7
CASSSSLAGADTGELFF
TGTGCCAGCAGCTCCTCACTAGCGGGGGCGGACACCGGGGAGCTGTTTTTT
>TRBJ1-1|.|.|TRBV5-1
CASSMDSMNTEAFF
TGCGCCAGCAGCATGGACAGCATGAACACTGAAGCTTTCTTT
>TRBJ1-1|.|few|TRBV4-1
CASSLTADSNTEAFF
TGCGCCAGCAGCCTCACGGCAGACTCGAACACTGAAGCTTTCTTT
>TRBJ1-2|TRBD1|.|TRBV28
CASSFERGRGYTF
TGTGCCAGCAGTTTTGAAAGGGGGCGCGGCTACACCTTC
>TRBJ1-1|.|.|TRBV5-1
CASSLPGVEAFF
TGCGCCAGCAGCTTGCCGGGGGTTGAAGCTTTCTTT
>TRBJ1-2|TRBD1|.|TRBV2
CASSPDRGNGYTF
TGTGCCAGCAGTCCGGACAGGGGAAATGGCTACACCTTC